Listed here is a single TCR beta chain. What it recognizes is unknown. Only in-frame clones appear in the TCRdb table, and some are missing; sequencing was by immunoSEQ multiplex PCR. The sample shows 90,000 to 140,000 clones, 88% of them seen only once. These data come from a study of T cell responses to AZD1222 COVID-19 vaccine. General study results and limits: Only 6 or 7 AZD1222 recipients tested seropositive at baseline. Spike was spanned by vaccine-associated CD4 TCRs, with dominance at 160-218 and 743-854. Two AZD1222 administrations were followed by greater Spike-specific TCR breadth and depth. Most donors were white British and more were female, and clonal diversity was possibly underestimated.

The V gene lost 4 bases and the J gene lost 4 bases, with 11 bases spanning the gap. CDR1 is MDHEN and CDR2 is SYDVKM in the germline V gene. CDR3 length: 14 residues. The J gene is TRBJ1-5, the V gene TRBV28; no reliable D call. Specimen: peripheral blood, collected on day 0 of AZD1222 vaccination. The receptor was derived from an adult in good health. CDR3 bases: TGTGCCAGCAGTTCCCGTCCGGGGAATCAGCCCCAGCATTTT. This translates into CASSSRPGNQPQHF.